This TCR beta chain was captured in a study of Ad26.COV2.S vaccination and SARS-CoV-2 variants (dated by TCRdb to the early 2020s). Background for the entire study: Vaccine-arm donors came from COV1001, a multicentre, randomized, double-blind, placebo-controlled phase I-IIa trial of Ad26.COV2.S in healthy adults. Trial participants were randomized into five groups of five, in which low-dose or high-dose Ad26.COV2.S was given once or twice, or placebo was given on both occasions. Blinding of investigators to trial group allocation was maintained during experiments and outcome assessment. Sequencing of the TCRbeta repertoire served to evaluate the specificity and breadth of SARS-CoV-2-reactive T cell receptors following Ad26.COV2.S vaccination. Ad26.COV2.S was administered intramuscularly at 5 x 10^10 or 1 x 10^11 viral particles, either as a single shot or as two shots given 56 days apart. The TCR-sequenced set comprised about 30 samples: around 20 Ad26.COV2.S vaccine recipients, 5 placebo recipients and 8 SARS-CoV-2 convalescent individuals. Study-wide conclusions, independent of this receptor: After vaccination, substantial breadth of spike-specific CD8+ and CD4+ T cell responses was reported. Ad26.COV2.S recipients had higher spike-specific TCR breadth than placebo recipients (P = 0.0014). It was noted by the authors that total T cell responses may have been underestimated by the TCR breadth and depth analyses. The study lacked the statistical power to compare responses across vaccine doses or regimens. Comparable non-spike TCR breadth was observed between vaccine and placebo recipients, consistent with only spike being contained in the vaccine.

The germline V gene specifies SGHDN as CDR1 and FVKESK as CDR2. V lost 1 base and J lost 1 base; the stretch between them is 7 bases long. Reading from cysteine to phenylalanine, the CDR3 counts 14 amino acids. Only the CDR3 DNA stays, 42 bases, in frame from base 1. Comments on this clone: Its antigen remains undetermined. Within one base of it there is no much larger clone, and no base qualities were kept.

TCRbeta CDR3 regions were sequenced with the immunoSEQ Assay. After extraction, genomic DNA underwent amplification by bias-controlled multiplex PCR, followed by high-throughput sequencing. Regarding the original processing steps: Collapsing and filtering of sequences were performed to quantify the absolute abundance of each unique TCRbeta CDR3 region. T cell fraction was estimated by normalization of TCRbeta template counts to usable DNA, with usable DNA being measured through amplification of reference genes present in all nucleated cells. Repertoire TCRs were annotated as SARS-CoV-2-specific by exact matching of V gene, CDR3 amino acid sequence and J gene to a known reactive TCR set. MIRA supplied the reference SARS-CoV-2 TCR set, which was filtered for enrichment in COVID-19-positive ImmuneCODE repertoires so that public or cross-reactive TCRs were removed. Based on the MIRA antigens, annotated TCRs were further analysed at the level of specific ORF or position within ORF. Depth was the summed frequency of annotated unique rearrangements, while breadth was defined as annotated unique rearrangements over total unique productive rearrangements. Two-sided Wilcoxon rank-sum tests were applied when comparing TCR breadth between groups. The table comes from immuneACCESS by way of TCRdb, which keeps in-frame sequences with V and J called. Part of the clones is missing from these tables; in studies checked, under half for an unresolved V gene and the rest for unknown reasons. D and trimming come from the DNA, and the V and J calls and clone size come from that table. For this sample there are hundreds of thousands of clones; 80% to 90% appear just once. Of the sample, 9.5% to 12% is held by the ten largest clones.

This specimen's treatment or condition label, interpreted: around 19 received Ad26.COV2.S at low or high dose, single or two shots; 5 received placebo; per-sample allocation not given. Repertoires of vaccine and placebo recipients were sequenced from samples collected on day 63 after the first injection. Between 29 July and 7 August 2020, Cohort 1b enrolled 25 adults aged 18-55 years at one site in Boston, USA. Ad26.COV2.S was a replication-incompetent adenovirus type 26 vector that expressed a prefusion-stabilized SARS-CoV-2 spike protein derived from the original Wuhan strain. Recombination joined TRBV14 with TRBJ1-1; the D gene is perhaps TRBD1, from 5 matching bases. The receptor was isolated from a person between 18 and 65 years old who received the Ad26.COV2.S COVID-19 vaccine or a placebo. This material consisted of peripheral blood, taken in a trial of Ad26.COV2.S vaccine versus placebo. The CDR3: CASSQGGTNTEAFF. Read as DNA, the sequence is TGTGCCAGCAGCCAAGGGGGGACGAACACTGAAGCTTTCTTT.